The rows below give T cell receptor beta chains drawn from one sample of a study of cytomegalovirus exposure and HLA in healthy donors. Repertoires were generated with immunoSEQ multiplex PCR, while TCRdb's copy carries only in-frame clones and drops some. The sample has more than 85,000 clones; about three quarters are singletons. Specimen: PBMCs. These receptors originate from a male donor in good health and CMV-seropositive. CDR3s include the opening cysteine and the closing phenylalanine or tryptophan. The D gene is left open where the match is weak. Rows may omit the clone size; those that give it use once, few, many or a size class.

V gene	CDR3 length	D gene	J gene	clone size	CDR3 DNA	CDR3 protein
TRBV9	18	TRBD1	TRBJ1-1	.	TGTGCCAGCAGCGTAGGACTAAGCGGGACAGGGGTGAACACTGAAGCTTTCTTT	CASSVGLSGTGVNTEAFF
TRBV2	14	TRBD1	TRBJ2-5	.	TGTGCCAGCGGGGGACAGGAAAGAGGGGAGACCCAGTACTTC	CASGGQERGETQYF
TRBV6-5	12	.	TRBJ1-2	.	TGTGCCAGCAGTCTGGACAGAAATGGCTACACCTTC	CASSLDRNGYTF
TRBV25-1	13	.	TRBJ1-1	.	TGTGCCAGCAGTGACCCCTCGGGGGGTGAAGCTTTCTTT	CASSDPSGGEAFF
TRBV6-1	12	TRBD2	TRBJ2-1	.	TGTGCCGGGCGGGGGGATCCCGATGAGCAGTTCTTC	CAGRGDPDEQFF
TRBV18	14	.	TRBJ2-7	.	TGTGCCAGCTCACCAGAGGGTTGGGGATCCGAGCAGTACTTC	CASSPEGWGSEQYF
TRBV4-3	15	TRBD1	TRBJ1-2	.	TGCGCCAGCAGTCCCAGGACAGGGGCCAACTATGGCTACACCTTC	CASSPRTGANYGYTF
TRBV6-6	15	.	TRBJ2-7	.	TGTGCCAGCCTGGGAGTAACAGGGAGGGGCGAGGAGCAGTACTTC	CASLGVTGRGEEQYF
TRBV5-6	14	TRBD1	TRBJ2-5	.	TGTGCCAGCAGCTTGGACAGGGGACGAGAGACCCAGTACTTC	CASSLDRGRETQYF
TRBV29-1	14	.	TRBJ2-1	.	TGCAGCGTTATCCCCCTGGGCATTAGCAATGAGCAGTTCTTC	CSVIPLGISNEQFF
TRBV9	13	TRBD2	TRBJ2-3	.	TGTGCCAGCGATAGCGGGGGGGAAGATACGCAGTATTTT	CASDSGGEDTQYF
TRBV7-2	15	.	TRBJ2-5	.	TGTGCCAGCAGCCCGAGCAGGGGTTGGCAAGAGACCCAGTACTTC	CASSPSRGWQETQYF
TRBV15	14	.	TRBJ2-7	.	TGTGCCACCACCAGCGGCAGGCCACCCTACGAGCAGTACTTC	CATTSGRPPYEQYF
TRBV5-6	16	.	TRBJ1-5	.	TGTGCCAGCAGCCAACTGGGGGCGGTCCGCGATCAGCCCCAGCATTTT	CASSQLGAVRDQPQHF
TRBV7-2	13	TRBD1	TRBJ2-3	.	TGTGCCAGCAGCCTCGGGACAGTCAATACGCAGTATTTT	CASSLGTVNTQYF
TRBV2	15	.	TRBJ1-2	.	TGTGCCAGCACTTATGGACAGAGCCGCAACTATGGCTACACCTTC	CASTYGQSRNYGYTF
TRBV5-1	15	TRBD1	TRBJ2-5	.	TGCGCCAGCAGCATGGGACAGGGCGGATCGTCGACCCAGTACTTC	CASSMGQGGSSTQYF
TRBV4-2	16	.	TRBJ2-7	few	TGTGCCAGCAGCCCCCCCGGTCGGGGGAGCTCCTACGAGCAGTACTTC	CASSPPGRGSSYEQYF